The 5 T cell receptor beta chains reported below all come from one sample, sequenced in a study of CD8 T cells in Susac syndrome (dated by TCRdb to about 2019). Receptors were amplified or captured by the immunoSEQ multiplex PCR assay. RNA was extracted using the RNeasy kit, and roughly 0.45 to 1 microgram was reverse transcribed with random hexamers. Through fastp at Q25 and MiXCR, TCRdb rebuilt clones from the public reads, retaining in-frame beta chains. Entries that share a CDR3 protein sequence are merged under the most common genes and DNA. Counted in this sample were roughly 170,000 distinct CDR3 sequences; roughly 92% of them appeared once. The ten largest make up 0.09% to 0.095% of the sample. Specimen: CD4+ T cells from PBMCs. The receptor source for this set is a human donor with multiple sclerosis.

The chain uses TRBV6-1 and TRBJ1-3; 9 nucleotides agree with TRBD1. V was pared by 6 bases and J by 0 bases, with 6 bases of the junction left unmatched. CDR1 is MNHNS and CDR2 is SASEGT in the germline V gene. The CDR3 spans 16 residues. The CDR3 reads CASSVGQGSSGNTIYF. CDR3 coding DNA: TGTGCCAGCAGCGTGGGACAGGGAAGCTCTGGAAACACCATATATTTT.

The V and J genes are TRBV14 and TRBJ1-3; D ambiguous. Germline V gives CDR1 SGHDN, CDR2 FVKESK. The CDR3 has 12 residues. The germline V and J ends were trimmed by 1 base and 4 bases, with 2 bases remaining between them. CDR3 DNA sequence: TGTGCCAGCAGCCAAGTGGGAAACACCATATATTTT. Amino acid sequence: CASSQVGNTIYF.

This chain connects TRBV3-1 to TRBJ2-2, with 7 bases lining up with TRBD2. This CDR3 has 16 amino acids. Trimming removed 2 bases from V and 1 base from J; junction bases left unmatched: 4. Germline CDR1 LGHDT, CDR2 YNNKEL (reference sequence). As DNA, the CDR3 is TGTGCCAGCAGCCAACATAGCGGGTTGAACACCGGGGAGCTGTTTTTT. The encoded protein is CASSQHSGLNTGELFF. Based on the CDR3 plus reference TRBV3-1 and TRBJ2-2, the full variable domain is DTAVSQTPKYLVTQMGNDKSIKCEQNLGHDTMYWYKQDSKKFLKIMFSYNNKELIINETVPNRFSPKSPDKAHLNLHINSLELGDSAVYFCASSQHSGLNTGELFFGEGSRLTVL.

This clonotype was recorded once. V gene TRBV7-2 combines with J gene TRBJ1-1; maybe TRBD1 (5 bases). Germline V gives CDR1 SGHTA, CDR2 FQGNSA. The CDR3 extends over 16 amino acids. V was pared by 1 base and J by 1 base, with 13 bases between. CDR3 sequence: CASSLGPGRGNTEAFF. For the CDR3, the DNA is TGTGCCAGCAGCTTAGGGCCAGGGAGGGGGAACACTGAAGCTTTCTTT.

This chain uses TRBV10-3 with TRBJ1-1, with D unclear. This CDR3 has 13 residues. Between the trimmed V and J ends, which lost 4 bases and 0 bases, there was a span of 6 bases. Germline CDR1 and CDR2: ENHRY and SYGVKD. The CDR3 DNA follows: TGTGCCATCAGTGTGCAGGTGAACACTGAAGCTTTCTTT. The encoded protein is CAISVQVNTEAFF.